One and the same sample provided the 23 T cell receptor beta chains below, sequenced in a study of cytomegalovirus exposure and HLA in healthy donors. Amplification used 60 Vbeta primers and 13 Jbeta primers. This table comes from immunoSEQ multiplex PCR, and its TCRdb copy is limited to in-frame clones, with some not included. The sample features more than 200,000 clones, with roughly 0.89% in its top ten. The sample comprised PBMCs. The receptors originated from a woman aged 25 to 39 in good health and CMV-seropositive.

The chain joins TRBV2 to TRBJ2-5; 7 nucleotides align to TRBD2. The CDR3 consists of 14 residues. CDR1 and CDR2 (germline): SNHLY, FYNNEI. V lost 8 bases to trimming and J lost 5 bases; unmatched junction nucleotides: 11. The CDR3 nucleotides are TGTGCCAGCGGGGTTGGGGGGGGGAAGGAGACCCAGTACTTC. It specifies CASGVGGGKETQYF.

CDR3 nucleotides: TGTGCCAGCAGTCGAACAGGGTTAGGGACCTACGAGCAGTACTTC. This codes for CASSRTGLGTYEQYF. The chain couples TRBV28 to TRBJ2-7, with D perhaps matching TRBD1 (6 bases). Trimming took 5 bases from V and 2 from J, leaving 16 bases between them. In germline, CDR1 is MDHEN, CDR2 SYDVKM. This CDR3 has 15 residues.

This chain connects TRBV28 to TRBJ2-7; TRBD2 agrees at 14 bases. The germline V gene encodes CDR1 MDHEN and CDR2 SYDVKM. The J segment lost 4 bases and the V segment lost 5 bases, leaving 7 bases of the junction unmatched. This CDR3 contains 16 residues. CDR3: CASSITGLAGAYEQYF. In nucleotides, the CDR3 is TGTGCCAGCAGTATAACGGGACTAGCGGGAGCATACGAGCAGTACTTC.

This sequence joins TRBV5-6 and TRBJ1-3; 9 positions agree with TRBD1. Germline lookup yields CDR1 SGHDT and CDR2 YYEEEE. The CDR3 consists of 16 residues. J gave up 2 bases and V 0 bases, and 3 bases lay outside the gene matches. CDR3 sequence: CASSLDRGLAGNTIYF. CDR3 coding DNA: TGTGCCAGCAGCTTGGACAGGGGGCTTGCTGGAAACACCATATATTTT.

The chain has TRBV4-3 and TRBJ1-1; tentative D call: TRBD1 (5 bases). The CDR3 runs to 16 residues. Trimming left V 1 base short and J 2 bases short, with 14 bases between. Looked up from germline, CDR1 is LGHNA and CDR2 is YSLEER. The CDR3 is CASSQGLEGANTEAFF. CDR3 in DNA: TGCGCCAGCAGCCAAGGACTAGAAGGGGCTAACACTGAAGCTTTCTTT.

The chain couples TRBV7-9 to TRBJ2-2, with D maybe TRBD1 (5 bases). The CDR3 totals 15 residues. Germline assignment: CDR1 SEHNR and CDR2 FQNEAQ (reference sequence). The V end was cut by 1 base, the J end by 5 bases, with 11 bases between. The CDR3 spells CASSLVGPWTGELFF. In DNA, the CDR3 is TGTGCCAGCAGCTTAGTGGGGCCATGGACCGGGGAGCTGTTTTTT.

CDR3 DNA: TGTGCCAGTAGTACCTCCGGGACAGGGGTCGGCTACACCTTC. Translating it yields CASSTSGTGVGYTF. The rearrangement joins TRBV19 to TRBJ1-2, with 10 positions matching TRBD1. V shed 4 bases, J shed 8 bases, and the junction held 7 bases outside the gene matches. Germline CDR1 reads LNHDA; CDR2 reads SQIVND (reference sequence). The CDR3 length is 14 residues.

The V call is TRBV11-2, the J call TRBJ2-1; 8 bases align to TRBD2. The germline CDR1 and CDR2 sequences are SGHAT and FQNNGV. There are 15 residues in the CDR3. Trimming cost V 8 bases and J 4 bases; bases outside gene matches: 10. The DNA for the CDR3 is TGTGCCAGCCCCCGGGTTAGCGGGGCATACAATGAGCAGTTCTTC. Translation: CASPRVSGAYNEQFF.

The rearrangement uses TRBV27 and TRBJ1-1; D call uncertain. Germline assignment: CDR1 MNHEY and CDR2 SMNVEV (reference sequence). Trimming shortened V by 0 bases and J by 6 bases, and 8 bases separated the two germline ends. The CDR3 is made up of 13 amino acids. The CDR3 nucleotides read TGTGCCAGCAGTTTATCACAGTCTGCTGAAGCTTTCTTT. Its translation: CASSLSQSAEAFF.

The chain joins TRBV4-1 to TRBJ2-7; a possible D gene is TRBD2 (6 bases). V gave up 4 bases and J gave up 6 bases, with 19 bases separating them. CDR3 size: 15 residues. Germline V gene data show CDR1 as MGHRA and CDR2 as YSYEKL. The CDR3 DNA reads TGCGCCAGCAGCCCGGGGGTCCCGGGGATCGGCGAGCAGTACTTC. This sequence encodes CASSPGVPGIGEQYF.

This chain joins TRBV6-5 and TRBJ2-7; maybe TRBD1 (5 bases). This CDR3 comprises 13 residues. V lost 5 bases and J lost 3, with 11 bases in between. Germline V gene sequence: CDR1 MNHEY, CDR2 SVGAGI. CDR3 protein: CASSLRRGYEQYF. CDR3 DNA sequence: TGTGCCAGCAGTCTCCGAAGGGGCTACGAGCAGTACTTC.

V and J are TRBV19 and TRBJ2-3; possibly TRBD2 for D (7 bases). V gave up 5 bases and J gave up 1 base, with 19 bases separating them. This CDR3 spans 17 amino acids. Germline V gene sequence: CDR1 LNHDA, CDR2 SQIVND (reference sequence). The CDR3 spells CASSLGGGAVGTDTQYF. CDR3 bases: TGTGCCAGTAGTCTTGGAGGGGGGGCTGTCGGCACAGATACGCAGTATTTT.

The chain links TRBV30 to TRBJ1-5; TRBD1 agrees at 10 bases. V shed 4 bases and J 4 bases; nucleotides not matched to a gene: 7. Germline V CDR1 and CDR2: GTSNPN, SVGIG (reference sequence). The CDR3 covers 15 residues. The CDR3 bases are TGTGCCTGGACCTTCGGGACAGGGGATAATCAGCCCCAGCATTTT. Residues: CAWTFGTGDNQPQHF.

As DNA, the CDR3 is TGTGCCAGCAGCGCTGACTTAAGAACCTCCTACGAGCAGTACTTC. This translates into CASSADLRTSYEQYF. The genes are TRBV7-6 and TRBJ2-7, with unresolved D. In germline, CDR1 is SGHVS, CDR2 FNYEAQ. The CDR3 has 15 amino acids. V was shortened by 5 bases and J by 0 bases, with 14 bases between the two germline ends.

This rearrangement joins TRBV5-4 to TRBJ2-7, with 7 bases lining up with TRBD2. After removal of 0 bases from V and 3 bases from J, the junction contained 9 bases not matched to a gene. The CDR3 loop spans 16 amino acids. Germline V gene sequence: CDR1 SGHNT, CDR2 YYREEE (reference sequence). Here the CDR3 reads CASSLGGRGTFYEQYF. The CDR3 nucleotides are TGTGCCAGCAGCTTGGGAGGGCGGGGGACTTTCTACGAGCAGTACTTC.

The rearrangement links TRBV19 to TRBJ2-7; TRBD1 aligns across 8 bases. The CDR3 totals 15 residues. Germline loops: CDR1 LNHDA, CDR2 SQIVND (reference sequence). The J segment lost 1 base and the V segment lost 5 bases, leaving 7 bases of the junction unmatched. The CDR3: CASSEQGVRSYEQYF. CDR3 sequence (DNA): TGTGCCAGTAGTGAACAGGGGGTGAGGTCCTACGAGCAGTACTTC.

This chain joins TRBV7-9 and TRBJ1-2, with D unresolved. The germline gives CDR1 SEHNR, CDR2 FQNEAQ (reference sequence). The length of the CDR3 is 12 residues. Trimming shortened V by 5 bases and J by 2 bases, and 6 bases separated the two germline ends. CDR3 region: CASSPLNYGYTF. The DNA of the CDR3 is TGTGCCAGCAGCCCACTAAACTATGGCTACACCTTC.

The chain recombines TRBV30 with TRBJ1-2; 7 bases agree with TRBD1. The CDR3 has 13 residues. V was clipped by 5 bases and J by 7 bases; unmatched bases: 10. Germline CDR1 GTSNPN, CDR2 SVGIG (reference sequence). CDR3: CAWAATTGTGYTF. The CDR3 DNA is TGTGCCTGGGCCGCCACGACAGGGACTGGCTACACCTTC.

V is TRBV2 and J is TRBJ1-1; 8 bases fit TRBD1. Germline loops: CDR1 SNHLY, CDR2 FYNNEI. The CDR3 totals 13 residues. J lost 3 bases, V lost 5 bases, and 2 bases had no gene match. CDR3 region: CASSPDRDTEAFF. CDR3 nucleotide sequence: TGTGCCAGCAGTCCGGACAGGGACACTGAAGCTTTCTTT.

J is TRBJ2-1 and V is TRBV15; 7 positions match TRBD1. Germline V gives CDR1 LNHNV, CDR2 YYDKDF (reference sequence). CDR3 length: 18 amino acids. J was trimmed by 7 bases and V by 4 bases; bases with no gene match: 19. The CDR3 DNA sequence: TGTGCCACCAGCAACGAGATTCCCGGGACAGCCCGGCTTAATGAGCAGTTCTTC. Encoded protein: CATSNEIPGTARLNEQFF.

V is TRBV6-1 and J is TRBJ2-7; 10 bases line up with TRBD1. J gave up 3 bases and V 2 bases, and 4 bases lay outside the gene matches. This CDR3 comprises 15 residues. Germline assignment: CDR1 MNHNS and CDR2 SASEGT. CDR3 region: CASSERQGANYEQYF. The CDR3 DNA is TGTGCCAGCAGTGAAAGACAGGGGGCTAACTACGAGCAGTACTTC.

This sequence joins TRBV4-3 and TRBJ1-2; 8 positions match TRBD1. This CDR3 spans 16 amino acids. Germline lookup yields CDR1 LGHNA and CDR2 YSLEER. The V and J ends lost 0 bases and 5 bases, in that order; junction bases with no gene match: 8. The DNA for the CDR3 is TGCGCCAGCAGCCAAGATTCGGACAGGGTTCGGTATGGCTACACCTTC. This sequence encodes CASSQDSDRVRYGYTF.

The chain links TRBV10-3 to TRBJ2-7; TRBD1 agrees at 8 bases. Trimming removed 6 bases from V and 2 bases from J; junction bases left unmatched: 6. The CDR3 has 14 amino acids. Germline assignment: CDR1 ENHRY and CDR2 SYGVKD. CDR3: CAIRPDRGPYEQYF. CDR3 in DNA: TGTGCCATCAGGCCAGACAGGGGCCCCTACGAGCAGTACTTC.